This T cell receptor beta chain was identified in a study of radiation and T cells in renal cell carcinoma. General study results and limits: From baseline, blood top tumor clonotypes peaked at 2 weeks post-radiation.

The repertoire was sequenced with immunoSEQ multiplex PCR; TCRdb's copy has only in-frame clones and lacks some. Found here are approximately 100,000 clones, 75% to 90% of them singletons; the top ten hold 7.5% to 8.5%. Documented time point: baseline pretreatment blood. As to treatment: 15 Gy SBRT to primary tumor, nephrectomy 4 weeks later. Germline-derived CDR1 and CDR2 are SGHNT and YENEEA. V dropped 0 bases and J dropped 2 bases, with 15 bases sitting between them. This CDR3 region has 17 residues. As to this clone: Its target is not known.

Sequencing used blood, obtained from a patient whose treatment included radiotherapy and nephrectomy. V is TRBV11-3 and J is TRBJ2-3; no reliable D call. This receptor was identified in a man between 45 and 60 years old with renal cell carcinoma. CDR3 in amino acids: CASSLDPGPTFTDTQYF. CDR3 DNA sequence: TGTGCCAGCAGCTTAGATCCAGGTCCCACTTTCACAGATACGCAGTATTTT.